This T cell receptor beta chain was captured in a study of cytomegalovirus exposure and HLA in healthy donors. Looking at the study overall: The same platform was used for the 100 to 150 validation repertoires and the approximately 670 first-cohort repertoires, a later analysis reported. Study findings and constraints: It was approximately 150 TCR beta chains that were listed as cytomegalovirus-associated.

Per the germline V gene, CDR1 is ENHRY and CDR2 is SYGVKD. The CDR3 has 16 residues. J lost 6 bases, V lost 7 bases, and 14 bases had no gene match. A note on this clone: The antigen is unknown.

The donors were in the approximately 120-subject validation cohort, distinct from the approximately 700-subject first cohort. TCRdb keeps only in-frame clones here, not all; method: immunoSEQ multiplex PCR. The table has fewer than 85,000 clones, approximately 96% seen once. Sequencing was carried out using PBMCs. The chain couples TRBV10-3 to TRBJ2-7; TRBD2 matches 11 bases. This receptor was taken from a woman aged 18-29 years in good health and CMV-seronegative. The CDR3 loop is CAINGSGRASSGEQYF. For the CDR3, the DNA is TGTGCCATCAATGGTAGCGGGAGGGCCTCTAGTGGCGAGCAGTACTTC.